There are a few counts of the clone carrying this T cell receptor (beta chain). The antigen remains unidentified. Described treatment: 15 to 20 received Ad26.COV2.S at low or high dose, single or two shots; a few received placebo; per-sample allocation not given. Samples analyzed were those drawn on day 63 after the first vaccine or placebo injection. The shot given was an Ad26 vector that makes Wuhan-strain SARS-CoV-2 spike. The data were produced by immunoSEQ multiplex PCR, yet TCRdb's version contains in-frame clones alone and is incomplete. The sample lists 300,000 to 350,000 clones, around nine tenths occurring once. This entry is derived from a study of Ad26.COV2.S vaccination and SARS-CoV-2 variants. This CDR3 is 13 amino acids long. J was trimmed by 6 bases and V by 4 bases; bases with no gene match: 5. The germline gives CDR1 SQVTM, CDR2 ANQGSEA. Study-wide results and limits: Vaccinees and placebo recipients showed similar non-spike TCR breadth. Those who received the vaccine showed greater spike-specific TCR breadth than those given placebo.

This material consisted of peripheral blood, taken in a trial of Ad26.COV2.S vaccine versus placebo. The receptor's source is a person between 18 and 59 years old who received the Ad26.COV2.S COVID-19 vaccine or a placebo. The rearrangement links TRBV29-1 to TRBJ1-1, with TRBD1 matching over 10 bases. The CDR3 DNA follows: TGCAGCGTTGTGGGGGACAGGGGATCTGAAGCTTTCTTT. Its protein product is CSVVGDRGSEAFF. The full variable domain, with the rest looked up from reference TRBV29-1 and TRBJ1-1, is SAVISQKPSRDICQRGTSLTIQCQVDSQVTMMFWYRQQPGQSLTLIATANQGSEATYESGFVIDKFPISRPNLTFSTLTVSNMSPEDSSIYLCSVVGDRGSEAFFGQGTRLTVV.